This T cell receptor (beta chain) emerged from a study of siplizumab effects on memory and regulatory T cells. Regarding the study as a whole: Naive T cells looked more diverse than memory cells, and they looked like major contributors to the alloresponse. Memory cells that were CD4+ and unstimulated gave rise to alloreactive sequences, which siplizumab significantly reduced. Only a minority of proliferating CD4+ or CD8+ clones had an assignable naive or memory phenotype, with roughly 75-97% lacking one. The study found that mappable alloreactive CD4+ clones averaged roughly 69% Treg-derived with siplizumab and roughly 27% in controls.

Per germline, CDR1 MNHEY and CDR2 SVGAGI. CDR3 length equals 14 residues. Trimming removed 3 bases at V and 6 bases at J, with 11 bases between. About this clone: Its antigen is undetermined.

Clones were sequenced by immunoSEQ multiplex PCR, and TCRdb holds only the in-frame ones, with some missing. The sample has about 100,000 clones, 75% to 95% seen once. The sequencing input was CD4+ T cells sorted from blood. This sequence originates from a human donor in good health. The chain has TRBV6-5 and TRBJ2-2, with D tentatively TRBD1 (5 bases). CDR3 sequence: CASSYRGFAGELFF. The CDR3 nucleotides are TGTGCCAGCAGTTATAGGGGTTTCGCCGGGGAGCTGTTTTTT.